The 21 T cell receptor beta chains below come from one sample, sequenced in a study of response to subunit inactivated influenza vaccine. One entry per CDR3 protein, called by TCRdb with MiXCR from the RT-PCR reads. This table has 550,000 to 800,000 distinct CDR3 sequences, approximately 14% appearing once. Sequencing used PBMCs from blood, obtained about 13 days after vaccination. Every receptor here comes from a man over 45 who received an inactivated influenza vaccine.

The rearrangement links TRBV7-9 to TRBJ2-1; 10 positions agree with TRBD2. Looked up from germline, CDR1 is SEHNR and CDR2 is FQNEAQ (reference sequence). This CDR3 is built from 15 residues. With 5 bases clipped from V and 4 bases from J, the junction kept 5 bases outside the gene matches. The CDR3 reads CASSLLAGEYNEQFF. As DNA, the CDR3 is TGTGCCAGCAGCCTTCTAGCGGGGGAGTACAATGAGCAGTTCTTC.

This clonotype turned up a few times. The chain combines TRBV5-6 with TRBJ2-1; D gene uncertain. Germline V gives CDR1 SGHDT, CDR2 YYEEEE. Between the trimmed V and J ends, which lost 1 base and 1 base, there was a span of 9 bases. There are 15 residues in the CDR3. This CDR3 reads CASSLREKSYNEQFF. In DNA, the CDR3 is TGTGCCAGCAGCTTGAGAGAGAAATCCTACAATGAGCAGTTCTTC.

The table lists this clonotype with a few counts. CDR3 sequence (DNA): TGTGCCACCAGCAGAGAGGTTTCAAACACTGAAGCTTTCTTT. Encoded protein: CATSREVSNTEAFF. V is TRBV15 and J is TRBJ1-1; no clear D gene. V lost 0 bases, J lost 2 bases, and 7 bases lay in between. The CDR3 has 14 amino acids. In germline, CDR1 is LNHNV, CDR2 YYDKDF (reference sequence).

This clonotype was detected only a few times. The CDR3 here is CASSPLGSSGRRENEQFF. CDR3 in DNA: TGCGCCAGCAGCCCGCTAGGTAGTAGCGGGAGGAGGGAGAATGAGCAGTTCTTC. The chain couples TRBV5-1 to TRBJ2-1; TRBD2 agrees at 10 bases. Germline CDR1 and CDR2: SGHRS and YFSETQ. V trimming: 4 bases; J trimming: 7 bases; junction bases outside the gene matches: 17. This CDR3 is built from 18 residues.

The table lists this clonotype with a few counts. The J gene is TRBJ2-1, the V gene TRBV4-2; perhaps TRBD2 as D (7 bases). This CDR3 region has 15 residues. CDR1 and CDR2 (germline): LGHNA, YNFKEQ. Trimming took off 4 bases at V and 6 bases at J, with 16 bases between the two ends. CDR3 in amino acids: CASSPRGAGSNEQFF. The CDR3 nucleotides are TGTGCCAGCAGCCCCCGGGGGGCAGGGTCCAATGAGCAGTTCTTC.

V and J are TRBV5-1 and TRBJ2-3; 11 bases are a match to TRBD2. CDR3 length: 15 amino acids. The germline CDR1 and CDR2 sequences are SGHRS and YFSETQ. The V and J ends lost 5 bases and 5 bases, in that order; junction bases with no gene match: 7. CDR3 loop: CASSLLLAGEDTQYF. Written as DNA, the CDR3 is TGCGCCAGCAGTCTGCTACTAGCGGGAGAAGATACGCAGTATTTT.

The V call is TRBV20-1, the J call TRBJ2-5, with TRBD1 identical over 7 bases. The trim removed 2 bases at V and 10 bases at J, leaving 10 bases unmatched. CDR3 length equals 13 residues. Germline CDR1 is DFQATT and CDR2 is SNEGSKA (reference sequence). The CDR3 loop is CSARKTGRIVQYF. The CDR3 DNA is TGCAGTGCTAGAAAGACAGGGCGCATCGTCCAGTACTTC.

Judged by abundance, this clonotype is large. V gene TRBV13 combines with J gene TRBJ2-7, with D perhaps TRBD1 (5 bases). CDR1 and CDR2 from the germline V gene are PRHDT and FYEKMQ (reference sequence). The CDR3 contains 14 residues. Trimming cost V 8 bases and J 4 bases, with 18 bases left between them. The CDR3 DNA sequence: TGTGCCAGCGGTACAGGCGCAGGTGTGTACGAGCAGTACTTC. Amino acid sequence: CASGTGAGVYEQYF. The full variable domain, rest sourced from reference TRBV13 and TRBJ2-7, is AAGVIQSPRHLIKEKRETATLKCYPIPRHDTVYWYQQGPGQDPQFLISFYEKMQSDKGSIPDRFSAQQFSDYHSELNMSSLELGDSALYFCASGTGAGVYEQYFGPGTRLTVT.

The V call is TRBV7-9, the J call TRBJ2-3, with 11 bases identical to TRBD2. The CDR3 covers 16 residues. Trimming removed 0 bases from V and 4 bases from J; junction bases left unmatched: 3. Germline CDR1 reads SEHNR; CDR2 reads FQNEAQ (reference sequence). For the CDR3, the DNA is TGTGCCAGCAGCTTAGCTAGCGGGAGGGCCTCAGATACGCAGTATTTT. It is translated as CASSLASGRASDTQYF.

V usage is TRBV5-1 and J usage is TRBJ2-7; D ambiguous. Looked up from germline, CDR1 is SGHRS and CDR2 is YFSETQ. V was cut by 0 bases and J by 3 bases, with 13 bases left in between. The CDR3 contains 15 residues. CDR3 sequence reads: CASSLGVAANYEQYF. DNA for the CDR3: TGCGCCAGCAGCTTGGGGGTTGCAGCCAACTACGAGCAGTACTTC.

This clonotype occurred a few times. This rearrangement joins TRBV18 to TRBJ1-1; no firm D call. CDR3 length: 14 amino acids. V lost 1 base, J lost 5 bases, and 11 bases lay in between. Germline V gene data show CDR1 as KGHSH and CDR2 as LQKENI. CDR3 sequence: CASSPLGMGTEAFF. CDR3 DNA sequence: TGTGCCAGCTCACCACTGGGGATGGGGACTGAAGCTTTCTTT. Full variable domain (remainder filled in from reference TRBV18 and TRBJ1-1): NAGVMQNPRHLVRRRGQEARLRCSPMKGHSHVYWYRQLPEEGLKFMVYLQKENIIDESGMPKERFSAEFPKEGPSILRIQQVVRGDSAAYFCASSPLGMGTEAFFGQGTRLTVV.

This clonotype came up many times. This chain uses TRBV5-1 with TRBJ2-1, with D possibly TRBD1 on 6 matching bases. The CDR3 covers 14 residues. Germline lookup yields CDR1 SGHRS and CDR2 YFSETQ. Between the trimmed V and J ends, which lost 4 bases and 4 bases, there was a span of 12 bases. CDR3 residues: CASSTVGQYNEQFF. The CDR3 DNA reads as TGCGCCAGCAGCACTGTTGGACAGTACAATGAGCAGTTCTTC.

This clonotype was counted only a few times. This chain uses TRBV18 with TRBJ2-7, with 7 bases fitting TRBD2. Germline V gene lookup returns CDR1 KGHSH and CDR2 LQKENI. The CDR3 is made up of 17 amino acids. V shed 2 bases and J 2 bases; nucleotides not matched to a gene: 12. The CDR3 is CASSPGLSGPLPYEQYF. The CDR3 DNA sequence: TGTGCCAGCTCACCAGGTCTTAGCGGGCCACTTCCCTACGAGCAGTACTTC.

This clonotype has a handful of counts. The chain combines TRBV5-4 with TRBJ2-3; 7 positions match TRBD1. The V gene's germline CDR1 is SGHNT and CDR2 YYREEE (reference sequence). The ends lost 3 bases at V and 2 bases at J; junction bases unmatched: 12. CDR3 length: 17 residues. In DNA, the CDR3 is TGTGCCAGCAGCTCCTCGGGACAGAGGAAAATCACAGATACGCAGTATTTT. Its translation is CASSSSGQRKITDTQYF. Drawing the rest from reference TRBV5-4 and TRBJ2-3, the complete variable domain is ETGVTQSPTHLIKTRGQQVTLRCSSQSGHNTVSWYQQALGQGPQFIFQYYREEENGRGNFPPRFSGLQFPNYSSELNVNALELDDSALYLCASSSSGQRKITDTQYFGPGTRLTVL.

V gene TRBV20-1 combines with J gene TRBJ2-1; 8 nucleotides agree with TRBD2. The CDR3 loop spans 14 amino acids. CDR1 is DFQATT and CDR2 is SNEGSKA in the germline V gene (reference sequence). V lost 5 bases to trimming and J lost 9 bases; unmatched junction nucleotides: 12. The CDR3 spells CSAPPGLDRSEQFF. The CDR3 nucleotides are TGCAGTGCTCCTCCGGGACTAGATCGTAGTGAGCAGTTCTTC.

This clonotype has a handful of counts. DNA of the CDR3: TGTGCCAGCAGTTCGACCAAAAAACTCTCCTACGAGCAGTACTTC. This codes for CASSSTKKLSYEQYF. V and J are TRBV12-3 or TRBV12-4 and TRBJ2-7; D unclear. There are 15 residues in the CDR3. With 4 bases removed from V and 0 bases from J, the gap between germline ends came to 13 bases.

This clonotype was seen many times. The chain links TRBV29-1 to TRBJ1-1; no reliable D call. The CDR3 length is 13 residues. Germline V gene sequence: CDR1 SQVTM, CDR2 ANQGSEA. V was pared by 3 bases and J by 1 base, with 9 bases between. The CDR3, as DNA: TGCAGCGTTGACTTACACGGGAACACTGAAGCTTTCTTT. Its protein product is CSVDLHGNTEAFF.

V usage is TRBV20-1 and J usage is TRBJ1-6; D unclear. The CDR3 is made up of 14 amino acids. The V and J ends lost 1 base and 4 bases respectively, with 8 bases between them. Per the germline V gene, CDR1 is DFQATT and CDR2 is SNEGSKA (reference sequence). The CDR3 nucleotides are TGCAGTGCTAGAGTACACCCTTATAATTCACCCCTCCACTTT. Amino acid sequence: CSARVHPYNSPLHF.

The CDR3 nucleotides read TGCAGTGCTAGTGGTCTAGCGGCTCTTCAAGAGACCCAGTACTTC. Residues: CSASGLAALQETQYF. V and J are TRBV20-1 and TRBJ2-5; 7 bases map to TRBD2. CDR3 length: 15 amino acids. Germline V gives CDR1 DFQATT, CDR2 SNEGSKA (reference sequence). The V segment lost 3 bases and the J segment 2 bases; nucleotides outside the gene matches: 9.

This clonotype occurred once. The V call is TRBV12-3 or TRBV12-4, the J call TRBJ2-3; D call uncertain. V shed 3 bases and J shed 2 bases, with 12 bases lying between them. The CDR3 length is 15 residues. The CDR3 coding sequence is TGTGCCAGCAGTTTTCGGGCGTTATTCACAGATACGCAGTATTTT. Translation: CASSFRALFTDTQYF.

The CDR3 spells CSVGGGDSYEQYF. The CDR3 coding sequence is TGCAGCGTTGGGGGCGGGGACTCCTACGAGCAGTACTTC. The rearrangement joins TRBV29-1 to TRBJ2-7; D possibly corresponds to TRBD2 (6 bases). CDR3 size: 13 residues. Trimming removed 4 bases from V and 0 bases from J, with 10 bases in between. Germline CDR1 and CDR2: SQVTM and ANQGSEA.